The 17 T cell receptor beta chains below come from one sample, sequenced in a study of neoadjuvant anti-PD-1 for oral cavity cancer. The time point is: after neoadjuvant nivolumab, at surgical resection. TCRdb's copy holds only in-frame clones and misses some; the assay was immunoSEQ multiplex PCR. Of 35,000 to 40,000 clones listed, more than 35% are singletons. This material consisted of tumor tissue, taken after nivolumab (anti-PD-1) treatment. These receptors originate from a person aged 35-79 years with oral cavity squamous cell carcinoma.

This clone was recorded at least ten times. This sequence joins TRBV7-2 and TRBJ1-2; 10 positions match TRBD1. This CDR3 is built from 14 residues. CDR1 is SGHTA and CDR2 is FQGNSA in the germline V gene. J was trimmed by 1 base and V by 5 bases; bases with no gene match: 1. Written as DNA, the CDR3 is TGTGCCAGCAGCAGGACAGGGGGTAACTATGGCTACACCTTC. Translation gives CASSRTGGNYGYTF. Filled out from reference TRBV7-2 and TRBJ1-2, the complete variable domain reads GAGVSQSPSNKVTEKGKDVELRCDPISGHTALYWYRQSLGQGLEFLIYFQGNSAPDKSGLPSDRFSAERTGGSVSTLTIQRTQQEDSAVYLCASSRTGGNYGYTFGSGTRLTVV.

This clone appeared a single time. The genes are TRBV19 and TRBJ2-7; D is undetermined. The CDR3 has 16 amino acids. Trimming took 1 base from V and 2 from J, leaving 15 bases between them. Germline V gives CDR1 LNHDA, CDR2 SQIVND (reference sequence). The CDR3 loop is CASSIASAGVTYEQYF. DNA for the CDR3: TGTGCCAGTAGTATAGCTTCGGCAGGCGTAACCTACGAGCAGTACTTC.

The V gene is TRBV11-2, the J gene TRBJ2-1; 8 bases are a match to TRBD2. Germline values: CDR1 SGHAT, CDR2 FQNNGV. V dropped 0 bases and J dropped 8; count of bases not matched to a gene: 15. The length of the CDR3 is 18 residues. CDR3 residues: CASSLDRISGTSSYEQFF. The CDR3 region has the DNA TGTGCCAGCAGCTTAGACCGAATTTCCGGGACTAGTAGCTATGAGCAGTTCTTC.

The chain has TRBV2 and TRBJ1-2, with a tentative D call TRBD1 (6 bases). The V and J ends lost 11 bases and 7 bases respectively, with 20 bases between them. The CDR3 is 13 residues long. In germline, CDR1 is SNHLY, CDR2 FYNNEI. CDR3: CALQGQGTAGYTF. The CDR3 region has the DNA TGTGCCCTTCAAGGGCAGGGGACCGCTGGCTACACCTTC.

The chain couples TRBV14 to TRBJ1-2; tentatively, D is TRBD1 (5 bases). CDR1 SGHDN and CDR2 FVKESK come from the germline V gene. The CDR3 runs 15 residues. The V end lost 3 bases, the J end lost 2 bases, and 13 bases lay between the germline ends. The CDR3: CASSQGSTANYGYTF. The CDR3 DNA follows: TGTGCCAGCAGCCAGGGGTCGACAGCAAACTATGGCTACACCTTC.

The chain employs TRBV28 and TRBJ1-2, with 10 bases aligning to TRBD1. In germline, CDR1 is MDHEN, CDR2 SYDVKM. V trimming: 4 bases; J trimming: 8 bases; junction bases outside the gene matches: 7. There are 14 residues in the CDR3. CDR3 sequence: CASSSLGQGFGYTF. In DNA, the CDR3 is TGTGCCAGCAGTTCGTTGGGACAGGGGTTCGGCTACACCTTC.

This clone was detected once. A much larger clone lies one base from this, so it may be a read error. The rearrangement uses TRBV5-1 and TRBJ1-5; D gene unclear. CDR3 size: 15 residues. Germline V gives CDR1 SGHRS, CDR2 YFSETQ. The V gene lost 4 bases and the J gene lost 4 bases, with 15 bases spanning the gap. The CDR3 is CASSQARGINQPQHF. CDR3 in DNA: TGCGCCAGCAGCCAAGCTCGGGGAATTAATCAGCCCCAGCATTTT.

This chain connects TRBV18 to TRBJ1-1, with 8 bases aligning to TRBD1. With 6 bases clipped from V and 1 base from J, the junction kept 4 bases outside the gene matches. Germline CDR1 KGHSH, CDR2 LQKENI. This CDR3 is 14 amino acids long. CDR3 residues: CASSGQGSNTEAFF. The CDR3 DNA reads TGTGCCAGCTCCGGACAGGGTTCGAACACTGAAGCTTTCTTT.

This sequence joins TRBV27 and TRBJ2-7, with D possibly matching TRBD1 (5 bases). Germline V CDR1 and CDR2: MNHEY, SMNVEV (reference sequence). This CDR3 is built from 15 residues. Trimming took off 5 bases at V and 7 bases at J, with 21 bases between the two ends. The CDR3 region is CASSPPDSGLREQYF. Written as DNA, the CDR3 is TGTGCCAGCAGTCCCCCTGACAGTGGGTTAAGGGAGCAGTACTTC.

Only a few counts were recorded for this clone. This sequence joins TRBV5-1 and TRBJ2-2; TRBD2 is a possible D gene (5 bases). V dropped 2 bases and J dropped 6 bases, with 11 bases sitting between them. Germline V gives CDR1 SGHRS, CDR2 YFSETQ. The CDR3 is 14 residues long. CDR3 loop: CASSLREKAGELFF. The CDR3 DNA reads TGCGCCAGCAGCTTAAGGGAGAAGGCCGGGGAGCTGTTTTTT. Full variable domain (outside the CDR3, taken from reference TRBV5-1 and TRBJ2-2): KAGVTQTPRYLIKTRGQQVTLSCSPISGHRSVSWYQQTPGQGLQFLFEYFSETQRNKGNFPGRFSGRQFSNSRSEMNVSTLELGDSALYLCASSLREKAGELFFGEGSRLTVL.

V usage is TRBV5-1 and J usage is TRBJ2-5; D remains unclear. There are 16 residues in the CDR3. Germline lookup yields CDR1 SGHRS and CDR2 YFSETQ. V was shortened by 5 bases and J by 7 bases, with 24 bases between the two germline ends. The CDR3 here is CASRGYRNQEVGTQYF. CDR3 nucleotides: TGCGCCAGCAGGGGATATAGGAATCAAGAGGTGGGGACCCAGTACTTC.

This clone turned up a few times. The rearrangement links TRBV7-8 to TRBJ1-2, with TRBD1 matching 8 bases. Germline CDR1 reads SGHVS; CDR2 reads FQNEAQ. The CDR3 consists of 16 residues. Unmatched junction bases numbered 13, after V lost 5 bases and J lost 5 bases. CDR3 loop: CASSLARTGFGYGYTF. The CDR3 nucleotides read TGTGCCAGCAGCCTCGCGAGGACAGGGTTCGGATATGGCTACACCTTC.

This clone came up many times. The chain joins TRBV6-6 to TRBJ1-1; D call uncertain. V lost 0 bases and J 1 base, leaving 9 bases between the germline ends. This CDR3 has 15 amino acids. Per germline, CDR1 MNHNY and CDR2 SVGAGI (reference sequence). The CDR3 DNA is TGTGCCAGCAGTTACTCGACGGGTAAGAACACTGAAGCTTTCTTT. The encoded protein is CASSYSTGKNTEAFF.

The chain recombines TRBV10-3 with TRBJ1-1; D perhaps matches TRBD1 (5 bases). The CDR3 spans 15 residues. From germline, CDR1 is ENHRY and CDR2 SYGVKD. Trimming pared 2 bases from V and 6 bases from J, leaving 16 bases between. CDR3 in DNA: TGTGCCATCAGTGAGGCGGGCCAGGGAGGTGCTGAAGCTTTCTTT. It yields the protein CAISEAGQGGAEAFF.

This clone came up a few times. This rearrangement joins TRBV6-5 to TRBJ2-5; 7 bases align to TRBD1. This CDR3 is built from 13 residues. Trimming removed 7 bases from V and 5 bases from J; junction bases left unmatched: 7. Germline lookup yields CDR1 MNHEY and CDR2 SVGAGI. CDR3 in amino acids: CASNTQGLETQYF. The CDR3, as DNA: TGTGCCAGCAATACACAGGGGTTGGAGACCCAGTACTTC.

The chain couples TRBV7-9 to TRBJ2-1; D remains ambiguous. Germline-derived CDR1 and CDR2 are SEHNR and FQNEAQ (reference sequence). CDR3 length equals 12 residues. V lost 2 bases, J lost 5 bases, and 4 bases lay in between. The CDR3 is CASSLQNNEQFF. The CDR3, as DNA: TGTGCCAGCAGCTTACAGAACAATGAGCAGTTCTTC.

This chain joins TRBV14 and TRBJ2-1; D gene uncertain. CDR3 length: 11 residues. V was shortened by 4 bases and J by 3 bases, with 1 base between the two germline ends. Germline assignment: CDR1 SGHDN and CDR2 FVKESK. The CDR3 is CASSLYNEQFF. The DNA of the CDR3 is TGTGCCAGCAGCCTCTACAATGAGCAGTTCTTC.